This T cell receptor beta chain was profiled in a study of blood T cell repertoires in COVID-19. Study-wide context: COVID-19 samples, acute and convalescent, were from the United States, Italy and Spain. T cells, B-cell-depleted T cells, or PBMCs provided the cDNA or gDNA that served as material.

The authors' processing: By means of reference gene primer amplification, nucleated cell counts were estimated. Produced via immunoSEQ multiplex PCR; TCRdb's table is partial and in-frame only. V, J and clone size reflect that table, while D and trimming were determined from the DNA. Of over 90,000 clones in the sample, 81% are singletons; the top ten hold less than 6%. Germline V gene sequence: CDR1 MGHDK, CDR2 SYGVNS. This CDR3 has 14 amino acids. Trimming took off 4 bases at V and 9 bases at J, with 13 bases between the two ends. The Seattle site enrolled patients during active infection and followed them longitudinally.

This clonotype was obtained from an elderly man with COVID-19, enrolled during active disease. Sequenced input: peripheral blood. This rearrangement joins TRBV25-1 to TRBJ1-6; D perhaps matches TRBD1 (5 bases). This CDR3 reads CASSAGQGTSPLHF. DNA for the CDR3: TGTGCCAGCAGTGCAGGGCAGGGAACTTCACCCCTCCACTTT.